This entry concerns a single T cell receptor beta chain. The antigen remains unidentified. These data are taken from a study of CD8 T cells in ankylosing spondylitis. General study results and limits: Within ankylosing spondylitis blood, a TCR beta motif made up of several highly homologous variants appeared to be characteristic. Enrichment of disease-linked clones was reportedly significant in matched ankylosing spondylitis synovial fluid.

The CDR3 has 15 residues. Between the trimmed V and J ends, which lost 5 bases and 0 bases, there was a span of 14 bases. Quantitative 5'-RACE with molecular barcodes generated TCR beta libraries. TCRdb called the 5' RACE reads again in MiXCR, with one record for every CDR3 protein. Of about 360,000 distinct CDR3 sequences in the sample, approximately 22% were seen once. This rearrangement joins TRBV12-3 or TRBV12-4 to TRBJ2-7, with no clear D. This TCR was sampled from a male donor with ankylosing spondylitis or in good health (not recorded which). The sequenced sample was blood, either unsorted or a sorted T cell fraction (not recorded which). CDR3 residues: CASSPLAPSSYEQYF. Here the CDR3 DNA reads TGTGCCAGCAGTCCCTTGGCACCGAGCTCCTACGAGCAGTACTTC.